The 28 T cell receptor beta chains below all came from one sample that was sequenced in a study of naive and memory T cell subsets. Both TRBC1 and TRBC2 were covered by a beta constant-region primer of two equimolar oligonucleotides. TCRdb itself ran the UMI-ligation and nested PCR reads through MiXCR, one entry per CDR3 protein. Of roughly 140,000 distinct CDR3 sequences detected, over 15% appear once; the ten largest clones hold about 0.14%. Sequencing was performed on naive CD4+ T cells from blood. The origin of the receptors is a human donor in good health.

This chain uses TRBV10-3 with TRBJ1-1; D is unresolved. Germline CDR1 ENHRY, CDR2 SYGVKD. V shed 3 bases and J shed 5 bases, with 4 bases lying between them. The CDR3 length is 11 residues. For the CDR3, the DNA is TGTGCCATCAGTGAACGGACTGAAGCTTTCTTT. Its protein product is CAISERTEAFF.

This chain uses TRBV6-5 with TRBJ2-5; D call uncertain. CDR1 is MNHEY and CDR2 is SVGAGI in the germline V gene. This CDR3 comprises 16 residues. The ends were cut back, 0 bases at V and 0 bases at J, with 11 bases in the middle. This CDR3 is CASSYSRRSYQETQYF. CDR3 nucleotides: TGTGCCAGCAGTTACTCGAGACGGTCTTACCAAGAGACCCAGTACTTC.

In its sample, this clonotype was seen a few times. The chain has TRBV30 and TRBJ2-2; D may be TRBD2 (5 bases). The ends were cut back, 4 bases at V and 7 bases at J, with 16 bases in the middle. The CDR3 loop spans 14 amino acids. In germline, CDR1 is GTSNPN, CDR2 SVGIG (reference sequence). In nucleotides, the CDR3 is TGTGCCTGGACCCAAGTGAGGGTGAGCGGGGAGCTGTTTTTT. This sequence encodes CAWTQVRVSGELFF.

The rearrangement links TRBV3-1 to TRBJ1-6; D unclear. CDR1 and CDR2 (germline): LGHDT, YNNKEL (reference sequence). This CDR3 has 15 residues. V dropped 4 bases and J dropped 5 bases, with 12 bases sitting between them. The CDR3 nucleotides are TGTGCCAGCAGCCTGTTGGCAAGCAATAATTCACCCCTCCACTTT. Amino acid sequence: CASSLLASNNSPLHF.

The chain couples TRBV7-3 to TRBJ2-3; possibly TRBD1 for D (6 bases). Germline V gene lookup returns CDR1 SGHTA and CDR2 FQGTGA. The CDR3 length is 16 residues. Between the trimmed V and J ends, which lost 4 bases and 8 bases, there was a span of 22 bases. CDR3 in DNA: TGTGCCAGCAGCTCGCAGGGGCGATCCGCTGCGGGTACGCAGTATTTT. Its translation is CASSSQGRSAAGTQYF.

This clonotype came up a few times. The chain combines TRBV7-2 with TRBJ2-2; D is undetermined. V gave up 5 bases and J gave up 8 bases, with 9 bases separating them. Germline V lookup: CDR1 SGHTA, CDR2 FQGNSA. The CDR3 spans 12 residues. CDR3 nucleotides: TGTGCCAGCAGCCTGCCCCGGGGGGAGCTGTTTTTT. Translating gives CASSLPRGELFF.

This clonotype was detected a few times. CDR3 sequence reads: CASSLAGTTEAFF. The CDR3 bases are TGCGCCAGCAGCTTGGCGGGGACCACTGAAGCTTTCTTT. The chain recombines TRBV5-1 with TRBJ1-1; D may be TRBD1 (5 bases). Trimming shortened V by 0 bases and J by 4 bases, and 7 bases separated the two germline ends. This CDR3 is built from 13 residues. Germline CDR1 reads SGHRS; CDR2 reads YFSETQ. Complete variable domain (other parts from reference TRBV5-1 and TRBJ1-1): KAGVTQTPRYLIKTRGQQVTLSCSPISGHRSVSWYQQTPGQGLQFLFEYFSETQRNKGNFPGRFSGRQFSNSRSEMNVSTLELGDSALYLCASSLAGTTEAFFGQGTRLTVV.

This clonotype was seen a handful of times. The gene calls are TRBV3-1 and TRBJ2-7; possibly TRBD1 for D (5 bases). The CDR3 length is 12 residues. V shed 3 bases and J shed 6 bases, with 9 bases lying between them. Germline V lookup: CDR1 LGHDT, CDR2 YNNKEL (reference sequence). The CDR3 region has the DNA TGTGCCAGCAGCCAGGCTAGGGGCGAGCAGTACTTC. Translated, it gives CASSQARGEQYF.

The CDR3 reads CASSPPGGEQPQHF. The CDR3 DNA reads TGTGCCAGCAGCCCACCAGGGGGCGAACAGCCCCAGCATTTT. The gene calls are TRBV12-3 or TRBV12-4 and TRBJ1-5; 8 bases fit TRBD1. This CDR3 contains 14 residues. The trim removed 6 bases at V and 7 bases at J, leaving 8 bases unmatched.

J is TRBJ1-1 and V is TRBV29-1; 8 bases agree with TRBD1. The CDR3 has 14 amino acids. Germline V CDR1 and CDR2: SQVTM, ANQGSEA. Germline trimming cut 2 bases from V and 3 bases from J; bases unmatched to any gene: 5. The CDR3 DNA reads as TGCAGCGTTGAAAACCAGGGGGCGGACACTGAAGCTTTCTTT. Amino acid sequence: CSVENQGADTEAFF. The whole variable domain, filled in from reference TRBV29-1 and TRBJ1-1, reads SAVISQKPSRDICQRGTSLTIQCQVDSQVTMMFWYRQQPGQSLTLIATANQGSEATYESGFVIDKFPISRPNLTFSTLTVSNMSPEDSSIYLCSVENQGADTEAFFGQGTRLTVV.

The table lists this clonotype with many counts. The genes are TRBV6-5 and TRBJ2-3; unclear D gene. This CDR3 comprises 14 residues. In germline, CDR1 is MNHEY, CDR2 SVGAGI. V was trimmed by 7 bases and J by 3 bases, leaving 14 bases between them. The CDR3 sequence is CASTSRPDTDTQYF. In nucleotides, the CDR3 is TGTGCCAGCACTTCCAGACCGGATACAGATACGCAGTATTTT.

The chain joins TRBV10-3 to TRBJ2-2; tentative D call: TRBD1 (5 bases). The CDR3 is made up of 13 amino acids. Germline V CDR1 and CDR2: ENHRY, SYGVKD. Trimming removed 4 bases from V and 5 bases from J, with 8 bases in between. The CDR3 coding sequence is TGTGCCATCAGTGGACAGCCTACCGGGGAGCTGTTTTTT. Translation: CAISGQPTGELFF.

This clonotype was observed a few times. This chain uses TRBV4-3 with TRBJ1-1, with D maybe TRBD1 (5 bases). This CDR3 is 14 amino acids long. Trimming left V 0 bases short and J 4 bases short, with 9 bases between. Germline values: CDR1 LGHNA, CDR2 YSLEER. In nucleotides, the CDR3 is TGCGCCAGCAGCCAAGAGCTGGGGCGCACTGAAGCTTTCTTT. Translating gives CASSQELGRTEAFF.

The chain's CDR3 is CSVFGTSSSPPEEVSMTDTQYF. CDR3 nucleotide sequence: TGCAGCGTTTTTGGAACCTCGTCTTCTCCGCCCGAGGAGGTCTCCATGACAGATACGCAGTATTTT. This chain uses TRBV29-1 with TRBJ2-3; D possibly corresponds to TRBD2 (5 bases). In germline, CDR1 is SQVTM, CDR2 ANQGSEA. V lost 5 bases to trimming and J lost 3 bases, with 39 bases between them. The CDR3 length is 22 residues.

This clonotype was counted a few times. V is TRBV30 and J is TRBJ2-5; 7 positions match TRBD2. Germline trimming cut 2 bases from V and 2 bases from J; bases unmatched to any gene: 8. In germline, CDR1 is GTSNPN, CDR2 SVGIG (reference sequence). CDR3 length: 15 amino acids. CDR3 loop: CAWSPSGRPQETQYF. DNA for the CDR3: TGTGCCTGGAGTCCTAGCGGCCGACCTCAAGAGACCCAGTACTTC.

This chain joins TRBV12-3 or TRBV12-4 and TRBJ1-1, with D perhaps matching TRBD1 (6 bases). The CDR3 contains 14 residues. Trimming removed 4 bases from V and 3 bases from J, with 12 bases in between. CDR3 protein: CASSSGTTYTEAFF. The CDR3 nucleotides are TGTGCCAGCAGTTCCGGGACAACCTACACTGAAGCTTTCTTT.

This clonotype was seen more than once but under ten times. The J gene is TRBJ1-5, the V gene TRBV5-6; D is unclear. Trimming shortened V by 0 bases and J by 3 bases, and 10 bases separated the two germline ends. The CDR3 is 15 amino acids. From germline, CDR1 is SGHDT and CDR2 YYEEEE. In nucleotides, the CDR3 is TGTGCCAGCAGCTTGGAGGGCAGGAACAATCAGCCCCAGCATTTT. Translating gives CASSLEGRNNQPQHF.

The rearrangement joins TRBV4-1 to TRBJ2-1, with 10 bases fitting TRBD2. The CDR3 runs to 16 residues. Germline V CDR1 and CDR2: MGHRA, YSYEKL. Losses at the gene ends were 4 bases for V and 3 bases for J; bases not matched to a gene: 6. CDR3 bases: TGCGCCAGCAGCCCGTTAGCGGGAGGTTACTACAATGAGCAGTTCTTC. Its protein product is CASSPLAGGYYNEQFF.

Ten or more counts support this clonotype. The rearrangement uses TRBV20-1 and TRBJ2-3, with TRBD2 identical over 9 bases. Germline-derived CDR1 and CDR2 are DFQATT and SNEGSKA (reference sequence). V shed 5 bases and J 1 base; nucleotides not matched to a gene: 7. CDR3 length: 15 residues. The CDR3 nucleotides are TGCAGTGCTCCGTGGGTAGCGGGGGGCACAGATACGCAGTATTTT. Protein: CSAPWVAGGTDTQYF.

The chain carries TRBV5-5 and TRBJ2-1; D uncertain. This CDR3 contains 13 residues. The V gene's germline CDR1 is SGHKS and CDR2 YYEKEE (reference sequence). Trimming left V 0 bases short and J 6 bases short, with 7 bases between. CDR3 residues: CASSLEYSNEQFF. The CDR3 nucleotides are TGTGCCAGCAGCTTGGAGTACTCCAATGAGCAGTTCTTC.

This clonotype has a handful of counts. The chain is built from TRBV6-5 and TRBJ1-6; D possibly corresponds to TRBD1 (5 bases). V lost 4 bases, J lost 9 bases, and 16 bases lay in between. The V gene's germline CDR1 is MNHEY and CDR2 SVGAGI. The CDR3 has 15 residues. The CDR3 reads CASSSGGVGFSPLHF. CDR3 bases: TGTGCCAGCAGTTCTGGAGGGGTCGGGTTTTCACCCCTCCACTTT.

This clonotype was detected a few times. The chain combines TRBV3-1 with TRBJ2-7, with TRBD2 matching over 9 bases. This CDR3 region has 14 residues. V shed 5 bases, J shed 6 bases, and the junction held 8 bases outside the gene matches. CDR1 is LGHDT, CDR2 YNNKEL, per germline (reference sequence). CDR3 in amino acids: CASSYSGSFSEQYF. CDR3 sequence (DNA): TGTGCCAGCAGCTATAGCGGGAGTTTTAGCGAGCAGTACTTC.

V is TRBV7-9 and J is TRBJ2-1, with D perhaps matching TRBD1 (5 bases). This CDR3 region has 17 residues. CDR1 SEHNR and CDR2 FQNEAQ come from the germline V gene (reference sequence). The germline V and J ends were trimmed by 5 bases and 3 bases, with 20 bases remaining between them. CDR3 in DNA: TGTGCCAGCAGCGGGGCCCAGCTAAACGTTTTCTACAATGAGCAGTTCTTC. It codes for CASSGAQLNVFYNEQFF. Using reference TRBV7-9 and TRBJ2-1 for the parts outside the CDR3, the full variable domain is DTGVSQNPRHKITKRGQNVTFRCDPISEHNRLYWYRQTLGQGPEFLTYFQNEAQLEKSRLLSDRFSAERPKGSFSTLEIQRTEQGDSAMYLCASSGAQLNVFYNEQFFGPGTRLTVL.

This clonotype was detected only a few times. The V and J genes are TRBV29-1 and TRBJ1-2; 8 bases agree with TRBD1. The CDR3 has 12 residues. Trimming at V came to 5 bases and at J to 4 bases, leaving 3 bases not matched to a gene. Germline V CDR1 and CDR2: SQVTM, ANQGSEA. CDR3 coding DNA: TGCAGCGTTACAGACAGGGGCTATGGCTACACCTTC. Translated, it gives CSVTDRGYGYTF.

V usage is TRBV28 and J usage is TRBJ2-1; D is ambiguous. CDR1 is MDHEN and CDR2 is SYDVKM in the germline V gene. This CDR3 comprises 15 residues. V lost 1 base and J 0 bases, leaving 7 bases between the germline ends. The CDR3 bases are TGTGCCAGCAGTTTATTCCCAGACTCCTACAATGAGCAGTTCTTC. This encodes CASSLFPDSYNEQFF. Looking up the rest from reference TRBV28 and TRBJ2-1 gives the full variable domain: DVKVTQSSRYLVKRTGEKVFLECVQDMDHENMFWYRQDPGLGLRLIYFSYDVKMKEKGDIPEGYSVSREKKERFSLILESASTNQTSMYLCASSLFPDSYNEQFFGPGTRLTVL.

This clonotype was observed a handful of times. This sequence joins TRBV6-2 or TRBV6-3 and TRBJ2-6; 11 nucleotides agree with TRBD1. This CDR3 region has 16 residues. J was trimmed by 2 bases and V by 6 bases; bases with no gene match: 3. Germline V gives CDR1 MNHEY, CDR2 SVGEGT. The CDR3 spells CASSRGQGAGANVLTF. CDR3 DNA sequence: TGTGCCAGCAGCCGGGGACAGGGGGCTGGGGCCAACGTCCTGACTTTC.

The chain combines TRBV5-1 with TRBJ2-3; possible D gene TRBD1, 6 bases. The germline CDR1 and CDR2 sequences are SGHRS and YFSETQ. The CDR3 is 16 residues long. Trimming stripped 5 bases from V and 5 bases from J, with 21 bases between. Here the CDR3 reads CASSPSRTVGQDTQYF. In DNA, the CDR3 is TGCGCCAGCAGTCCTAGTAGGACAGTAGGGCAAGATACGCAGTATTTT.

The chain couples TRBV5-4 to TRBJ2-1; 7 positions agree with TRBD2. The CDR3 is 14 amino acids. Per the germline V gene, CDR1 is SGHNT and CDR2 is YYREEE (reference sequence). V shed 9 bases, J shed 0 bases, and the junction held 6 bases outside the gene matches. This chain's CDR3 is CAIVLATSYNEQFF. CDR3 coding DNA: TGTGCCATCGTACTAGCGACCTCCTACAATGAGCAGTTCTTC.